These T cell receptor beta chains were read from a single sample in a study of blood T cells in healthy people across ages. TCRdb re-called the 5' RACE reads with MiXCR, one entry per CDR3 protein. The data contain roughly 1,300,000 distinct CDR3 sequences, roughly 59% of them singletons. The specimen sequenced was blood. The receptor set was obtained from a young man in good health. Each CDR3 is given with its conserved first and last residue. A D gene is named only where the DNA matches it firmly. For some rows the clone size is stated as once, few or many, or as a class when expanded; others skip it.

J	size	V	D	CDR3	DNA
TRBJ2-1	few	TRBV29-1	TRBD2	CSVYRREGPSEQFF	TGCAGCGTTTATCGGCGGGAGGGCCCGTCTGAGCAGTTCTTC
TRBJ2-5	.	TRBV12-3/TRBV12-4	.	CASRGTNQETQYF	TGTGCCAGCAGGGGGACCAACCAAGAGACCCAGTACTTC
TRBJ2-5	.	TRBV12-3/TRBV12-4	TRBD2	CASSLELAEKETQYF	TGTGCCAGCAGTTTAGAGCTAGCGGAGAAAGAGACCCAGTACTTC
TRBJ2-7	.	TRBV28	.	CASTMGVSYEQYF	TGTGCCAGCACCATGGGCGTGTCCTACGAGCAGTACTTC
TRBJ2-5	.	TRBV7-7	.	CASSIGHPQETQYF	TGTGCTAGCAGCATTGGACATCCCCAAGAGACCCAGTACTTC
TRBJ2-5	many	TRBV12-3/TRBV12-4	.	CASSGGTQYF	TGTGCCAGCAGTGGGGGGACCCAGTACTTC
TRBJ1-5	.	TRBV21-1	.	CASSNRQGTGGNQPQHF	TGTGCCAGCAGCAACCGACAGGGGACCGGAGGCAATCAGCCCCAGCATTTT
TRBJ2-4	.	TRBV20-1	.	CSARDEPRGKNIQYF	TGCAGTGCTAGAGATGAGCCTAGAGGCAAAAACATTCAGTACTTC
TRBJ2-5	.	TRBV20-1	TRBD2	CSARPGLAGMETQYF	TGCAGTGCTAGACCGGGACTAGCGGGGATGGAGACCCAGTACTTC
TRBJ2-5	few	TRBV21-1	.	CASSKYRDSRETQYF	TGTGCCAGCAGCAAATACCGGGACTCAAGGGAGACCCAGTACTTC
TRBJ2-7	.	TRBV5-1	TRBD2	CASSLGGDYNEQYF	TGCGCCAGCAGCTTGGGTGGGGACTACAATGAGCAGTACTTC
TRBJ2-7	.	TRBV10-3	TRBD2	CATGAGDEQYF	TGTGCCACCGGGGCGGGGGACGAGCAGTACTTC
TRBJ2-1	.	TRBV25-1	.	CASSESSPAGREQFF	TGTGCCAGCAGTGAATCCTCCCCTGCGGGACGCGAGCAGTTCTTC
TRBJ2-1	.	TRBV6-4	TRBD2	CASSGTSGENEQFF	TGTGCCAGCAGCGGGACTAGCGGTGAGAATGAGCAGTTCTTC
TRBJ2-3	few	TRBV29-1	.	CSAQTTDTQYF	TGCAGCGCGCAGACCACAGATACGCAGTATTTT
TRBJ2-7	once	TRBV6-2/TRBV6-3	TRBD2	CASSSRDSGTYEQYF	TGTGCCAGCAGTTCCAGGGATAGCGGGACCTACGAGCAGTACTTC
TRBJ2-5	.	TRBV4-1	.	CASAGFEETQYF	TGCGCCAGCGCAGGGTTTGAAGAGACCCAGTACTTC